The 3 T cell receptor beta chains in this list originate from one sample, sequenced in a study of regulatory T cells in long-lasting Graves disease. With iRepertoire HTBI primers and Arm-PCR of CDR3 regions, TCR beta libraries were built. TCRdb reanalysed the multiplex PCR reads using MiXCR and keeps one entry per CDR3 protein. The sample carries about 430,000 distinct CDR3 sequences, 15% recorded once. Specified time point: newly diagnosed GD, antithyroid drugs for less than 3 months. Generation of the TCR library employed RNA extracted from PBMCs. This sample also appeared in a second study, on T cells in Graves' hyperthyroidism and ophthalmopathy.

The sequenced sample was peripheral blood mononuclear cells (PBMCs), obtained at new diagnosis, from a patient treated with antithyroid drugs. The origin of the receptors is a woman in her 40s with Graves disease.

The chain recombines TRBV15 with TRBJ2-1; 13 nucleotides agree with TRBD2. The V gene end was trimmed by 3 bases and the J gene end by 10 bases; junction bases not matched to a gene: 6. Germline loops: CDR1 LNHNV, CDR2 YYDKDF (reference sequence). The CDR3 spans 15 residues. DNA of the CDR3: TGTGCCACCAGCAGCCCGGGACTAGCGGGACGGGAGCAGTTCTTC. Protein product: CATSSPGLAGREQFF.

This clonotype was counted ten times or more. The chain has TRBV20-1 and TRBJ2-7; D call uncertain. V was pared by 3 bases and J by 1 base, with 13 bases between. There are 14 residues in the CDR3. Germline V lookup: CDR1 DFQATT, CDR2 SNEGSKA (reference sequence). The CDR3 protein is CSASLSGRSYEQYF. In DNA form, the CDR3 reads TGCAGTGCTAGTTTGTCAGGTAGATCCTACGAGCAGTACTTC.

This clonotype was found many times. The rearrangement links TRBV28 to TRBJ2-1; 8 nucleotides agree with TRBD2. The germline gives CDR1 MDHEN, CDR2 SYDVKM. This CDR3 spans 11 amino acids. J gave up 12 bases and V 10 bases, and 8 bases lay outside the gene matches. The CDR3 DNA sequence: TGTGCCACCAGCGTCGGGAGGGTGCAGTTCTTC. This sequence encodes CATSVGRVQFF.